These 29 T cell receptor beta chains share one sample of origin, sequenced in a study of cytomegalovirus exposure and HLA in healthy donors. PCR used 60 Vbeta primers and 13 Jbeta primers. Using immunoSEQ multiplex PCR, the repertoire was profiled, and TCRdb retains in-frame clones only, with some absent. This table has around 180,000 clones, about 87% appearing once. Sequenced material: PBMCs. These receptors were taken from a woman younger than 30 in good health and CMV-seronegative.

J is TRBJ2-3 and V is TRBV5-6; D not resolved. The V end lost 3 bases, the J end lost 4 bases, and 6 bases lay between the germline ends. This CDR3 has 12 residues. CDR1 is SGHDT, CDR2 YYEEEE, per germline. The CDR3 DNA sequence: TGTGCCAGCAGCTCAATAGCAGATACGCAGTATTTT. It yields the protein CASSSIADTQYF.

The CDR3 protein is CASSQTRGLTEAFF. CDR3 DNA: TGCGCCAGCAGCCAGACCAGAGGTTTGACTGAAGCTTTCTTT. The chain uses TRBV4-1 and TRBJ1-1; unclear D gene. From germline, CDR1 is MGHRA and CDR2 YSYEKL. Trimming cost V 3 bases and J 5 bases, with 13 bases left between them. The CDR3 is made up of 14 amino acids.

The J gene is TRBJ1-1, the V gene TRBV6-5; D gene uncertain. The CDR3 length is 14 residues. The V end lost 5 bases, the J end lost 4 bases, and 14 bases lay between the germline ends. Germline-derived CDR1 and CDR2 are MNHEY and SVGAGI. The DNA of the CDR3 is TGTGCCAGCAGTAAGACACCGCTGGGCACTGAAGCTTTCTTT. As protein: CASSKTPLGTEAFF.

The genes are TRBV11-2 and TRBJ1-2; TRBD1 matches at 8 bases. CDR1 is SGHAT and CDR2 is FQNNGV in the germline V gene. The CDR3 loop spans 15 amino acids. The junction had 4 bases not matched to a gene; V was cut back by 1 base and J by 3 bases. The CDR3 DNA sequence: TGTGCCAGCAGCTTAGTTGTGACAGGGGACTATGGCTACACCTTC. Its translation: CASSLVVTGDYGYTF. The whole variable domain, remainder taken from reference TRBV11-2 and TRBJ1-2, is EAGVAQSPRYKIIEKRQSVAFWCNPISGHATLYWYQQILGQGPKLLIQFQNNGVVDDSQLPKDRFSAERLKGVDSTLKIQPAKLEDSAVYLCASSLVVTGDYGYTFGSGTRLTVV.

V is TRBV9 and J is TRBJ1-2, with D tentatively TRBD1 (6 bases). Germline-derived CDR1 and CDR2 are SGDLS and YYNGEE. The germline V and J ends were trimmed by 4 bases and 12 bases, with 16 bases remaining between them. The CDR3 runs to 12 residues. Here the CDR3 DNA reads TGTGCCAGCAGCCCGAGGGGGAGGGACCACACCTTC. As protein: CASSPRGRDHTF.

V is TRBV19 and J is TRBJ2-5, with TRBD1 identical over 9 bases. The ends lost 3 bases at V and 2 bases at J; junction bases unmatched: 7. From germline, CDR1 is LNHDA and CDR2 SQIVND (reference sequence). This CDR3 contains 16 residues. The CDR3 sequence is CASSITGTGYQETQYF. The CDR3 DNA sequence: TGTGCCAGTAGTATTACCGGGACAGGGTATCAAGAGACCCAGTACTTC.

The rearrangement links TRBV4-1 to TRBJ2-5, with 9 bases matching TRBD1. V was pared by 0 bases and J by 5 bases, with 4 bases of the junction left unmatched. The CDR3 spans 15 residues. CDR1 and CDR2 from the germline V gene are MGHRA and YSYEKL. The CDR3 sequence: CASSQEGTGKETQYF. CDR3 coding DNA: TGCGCCAGCAGCCAAGAGGGGACAGGGAAGGAGACCCAGTACTTC.

The CDR3: CASRDRETYEQYF. In nucleotides, the CDR3 is TGTGCCAGCCGGGACAGAGAAACCTACGAGCAGTACTTC. The chain uses TRBV5-8 and TRBJ2-7; TRBD1 aligns across 7 bases. Germline V gene sequence: CDR1 SGHTS, CDR2 YDEGEE. After removal of 7 bases from V and 2 bases from J, the junction contained 6 bases not matched to a gene. The CDR3 covers 13 residues.

The chain employs TRBV29-1 and TRBJ2-2; TRBD1 agrees at 7 bases. With 7 bases clipped from V and 7 bases from J, the junction kept 6 bases outside the gene matches. The CDR3 is made up of 12 amino acids. Germline V gene data show CDR1 as SQVTM and CDR2 as ANQGSEA. The CDR3 DNA is TGCAGCGCCTCCAGGGGGATCGGGGAGCTGTTTTTT. Protein: CSASRGIGELFF.

This chain connects TRBV27 to TRBJ2-7; 7 positions match TRBD1. The CDR3 extends over 16 amino acids. V shed 5 bases, J shed 3 bases, and the junction held 13 bases outside the gene matches. Germline CDR1 reads MNHEY; CDR2 reads SMNVEV (reference sequence). The CDR3 bases are TGTGCCAGCAGTCCCTTGACAGGGCACGTAGACTACGAGCAGTACTTC. Translating it yields CASSPLTGHVDYEQYF.

This clone was counted only a few times. The genes are TRBV5-1 and TRBJ1-2, with a weak D call TRBD1 (5 bases). V was cut by 6 bases and J by 0 bases, with 18 bases left in between. The CDR3 loop spans 16 amino acids. The germline gives CDR1 SGHRS, CDR2 YFSETQ. CDR3 sequence: CASTLTAKTPNYGYTF. The DNA of the CDR3 is TGCGCCAGCACCCTGACAGCCAAAACTCCTAACTATGGCTACACCTTC.

V and J are TRBV4-1 and TRBJ2-1; D gene uncertain. Germline values: CDR1 MGHRA, CDR2 YSYEKL. Trimming left V 0 bases short and J 10 bases short, with 13 bases between. The CDR3 contains 14 residues. The CDR3 region is CASSQEIVLWEQFF. Written as DNA, the CDR3 is TGCGCCAGCAGCCAAGAAATAGTCCTTTGGGAGCAGTTCTTC.

The chain combines TRBV5-4 with TRBJ2-6; perhaps TRBD2 as D (6 bases). Germline assignment: CDR1 SGHNT and CDR2 YYREEE (reference sequence). This CDR3 has 15 amino acids. The V and J ends lost 4 bases and 1 base respectively, with 9 bases between them. The CDR3: CASSPEGSGANVLTF. CDR3 in DNA: TGTGCCAGCAGCCCGGAGGGTTCTGGGGCCAACGTCCTGACTTTC.

The sample holds a few counts of this clone. This chain joins TRBV5-4 and TRBJ2-3, with 12 nucleotides matching TRBD2. The J segment lost 5 bases and the V segment lost 4 bases, leaving 2 bases of the junction unmatched. Germline assignment: CDR1 SGHNT and CDR2 YYREEE (reference sequence). The CDR3 runs 14 residues. The CDR3 spells CASSRTSGIDTQYF. The CDR3 bases are TGTGCCAGCAGCCGGACTAGCGGGATAGATACGCAGTATTTT.

The chain combines TRBV4-1 with TRBJ1-2, with 12 bases identical to TRBD1. V shed 1 base, J shed 4 bases, and the junction held 13 bases outside the gene matches. CDR3 size: 19 residues. CDR1 is MGHRA and CDR2 is YSYEKL in the germline V gene. Here the CDR3 DNA reads TGCGCCAGCAGCCAAGGGGGGGGGACAGGGGGCCCCGCCTCCTATGGCTACACCTTC. Amino acid sequence: CASSQGGGTGGPASYGYTF.

This chain connects TRBV11-1 to TRBJ2-7; the D is unclear. CDR1 and CDR2 from the germline V gene are SGHAT and FQDESV (reference sequence). Trimming cost V 7 bases and J 7 bases, with 26 bases left between them. The CDR3 contains 16 residues. The CDR3 loop reads CASNRYFRSRGWEQYF. CDR3 coding DNA: TGTGCCAGCAACCGATACTTTCGGTCCCGAGGTTGGGAGCAGTACTTC.

V usage is TRBV2 and J usage is TRBJ2-5; D unresolved. Trimming stripped 6 bases from V and 5 bases from J, with 7 bases between. CDR3 length equals 11 residues. The germline V gene encodes CDR1 SNHLY and CDR2 FYNNEI. The CDR3 DNA follows: TGTGCCAGCAGGTCACAGGAGACCCAGTACTTC. Translated, it gives CASRSQETQYF.

The chain links TRBV5-6 to TRBJ2-1; 8 bases agree with TRBD1. Germline CDR1 reads SGHDT; CDR2 reads YYEEEE. This CDR3 has 16 amino acids. With V trimmed by 3 bases and J by 5 bases, 10 bases remained unmatched. The DNA for the CDR3 is TGTGCCAGCAGCTGGCCCCCCGGGACAGGTGACAATGAGCAGTTCTTC. Its translation is CASSWPPGTGDNEQFF. Complete variable domain (other parts from reference TRBV5-6 and TRBJ2-1): DAGVTQSPTHLIKTRGQQVTLRCSPKSGHDTVSWYQQALGQGPQFIFQYYEEEERQRGNFPDRFSGHQFPNYSSELNVNALLLGDSALYLCASSWPPGTGDNEQFFGPGTRLTVL.

The chain has TRBV6-5 and TRBJ2-7; 10 nucleotides agree with TRBD1. Germline values: CDR1 MNHEY, CDR2 SVGAGI. V was pared by 6 bases and J by 2 bases, with 7 bases of the junction left unmatched. The CDR3 is 15 amino acids. The DNA of the CDR3 is TGTGCCAGCAGGGGGGGGACAGGGGCGCCCTACGAGCAGTACTTC. Its translation is CASRGGTGAPYEQYF.

Note on this clone: One end of the junction is discordant with germline, which a read error may explain. V gene TRBV7-7 combines with J gene TRBJ2-1, with 10 bases that match TRBD2. CDR3 length equals 16 residues. Germline V gives CDR1 SSHAT, CDR2 FNYEAQ (reference sequence). CDR3 region: CASSLAVAGGYNEQFF. The CDR3, as DNA: TGTGCTAGCAGCTTAGCGGTAGCGGGAGGATACAATGAGCAGTTCTTC.

This clone appeared a few times. V and J are TRBV6-6 and TRBJ1-4; D is uncertain. CDR1 is MNHNY, CDR2 SVGAGI, per germline (reference sequence). The CDR3 is 16 amino acids. V gave up 0 bases and J gave up 3 bases, with 11 bases separating them. The CDR3 sequence: CASSYSFREANEKLFF. CDR3 bases: TGTGCCAGCAGTTACTCGTTCCGGGAGGCTAATGAAAAACTGTTTTTT.

This clone is a singleton in its sample. The chain is built from TRBV7-2 and TRBJ1-4; no definite D call. This CDR3 has 14 residues. Trimming took 2 bases from V and 0 from J, leaving 4 bases between them. Germline values: CDR1 SGHTA, CDR2 FQGNSA. CDR3 bases: TGTGCCAGCAGCTTATCCTCAACTAATGAAAAACTGTTTTTT. It translates to CASSLSSTNEKLFF. Complete variable domain (other parts from reference TRBV7-2 and TRBJ1-4): GAGVSQSPSNKVTEKGKDVELRCDPISGHTALYWYRQSLGQGLEFLIYFQGNSAPDKSGLPSDRFSAERTGGSVSTLTIQRTQQEDSAVYLCASSLSSTNEKLFFGSGTQLSVL.

This sequence joins TRBV28 and TRBJ1-2; D unclear. Germline assignment: CDR1 MDHEN and CDR2 SYDVKM. The CDR3 has 13 amino acids. The V gene lost 6 bases and the J gene lost 0 bases, with 8 bases spanning the gap. This CDR3 is CASSSSTNYGYTF. For the CDR3, the DNA is TGTGCCAGCAGCTCATCTACTAACTATGGCTACACCTTC.

The chain recombines TRBV6-5 with TRBJ2-5; no definite D call. This CDR3 contains 13 residues. V was cut by 0 bases and J by 5 bases, with 7 bases left in between. Looked up from germline, CDR1 is MNHEY and CDR2 is SVGAGI. CDR3 region: CASSYSTQETQYF. The CDR3 DNA reads TGTGCCAGCAGTTACTCGACTCAGGAGACCCAGTACTTC.

The chain joins TRBV30 to TRBJ2-5; 7 bases fit TRBD1. The CDR3 is made up of 15 amino acids. Germline CDR1 GTSNPN, CDR2 SVGIG (reference sequence). With V trimmed by 5 bases and J by 2 bases, 11 bases remained unmatched. This CDR3 reads CAWDEQGQPQETQYF. CDR3 sequence (DNA): TGTGCCTGGGACGAACAGGGACAGCCACAAGAGACCCAGTACTTC.

This rearrangement joins TRBV12-2 to TRBJ2-3; the DNA was not compared with TRBD2, the D call given in the table. TRBV12-2 is designated a pseudogene. The CDR3 has 15 amino acids. The CDR3 is CASRLKTSGTDTQYF. DNA of the CDR3: TGTGCAAGTCGCTTAAAGACTAGCGGCACAGATACGCAGTATTTT.

The chain couples TRBV5-1 to TRBJ2-5; 9 nucleotides line up with TRBD2. The CDR3 length is 16 residues. The V gene's germline CDR1 is SGHRS and CDR2 YFSETQ. V shed 0 bases and J 4 bases; nucleotides not matched to a gene: 7. The CDR3 bases are TGCGCCAGCAGCTTGGGCGTTAGCGGGAGAGGAGAGACCCAGTACTTC. As protein: CASSLGVSGRGETQYF.

This chain links TRBV7-9 with TRBJ2-1; TRBD1 agrees at 10 bases. Germline V gives CDR1 SEHNR, CDR2 FQNEAQ (reference sequence). Unmatched junction bases numbered 10, after V lost 4 bases and J lost 7 bases. The CDR3 has 16 residues. DNA of the CDR3: TGTGCCAGCAGCTCGTACCGGGACAGGGGTAGGAATGAGCAGTTCTTC. Its protein is CASSSYRDRGRNEQFF.

This chain joins TRBV7-2 and TRBJ1-2; a weak D match, TRBD1 (5 bases). CDR1 is SGHTA and CDR2 is FQGNSA in the germline V gene. The CDR3 contains 14 residues. Between the trimmed V and J ends, which lost 5 bases and 0 bases, there was a span of 10 bases. CDR3 sequence: CASSPRGANYGYTF. For the CDR3, the DNA is TGTGCCAGCAGCCCCCGGGGGGCTAACTATGGCTACACCTTC.